This TCR beta chain was captured in a study of blood T cell repertoires in COVID-19. Authors' methods: Reference gene primer amplification gave estimated nucleated cell counts. Assay used: immunoSEQ multiplex PCR; TCRdb lists only in-frame clones, some missing. V and J calls and clone size come straight from that table; D and trimming were deduced from the DNA. The sample lists some 200,000 clones, about 86% seen once, with approximately 2.5% in the top ten. Trimming pared 5 bases from V and 0 bases from J, leaving 13 bases between. The length of the CDR3 is 15 residues. The germline CDR1 and CDR2 sequences are SEHNR and FQNEAQ (reference sequence).

The sequence was obtained from a human donor with acute or convalescent COVID-19. The donor label of this sample is uncertain. The J gene is TRBJ1-1, the V gene TRBV7-9; D gene uncertain. Input material: peripheral blood. The CDR3 DNA reads as TGTGCCAGCAGCCGCGCTACTTCTCTGAACACTGAAGCTTTCTTT. This sequence encodes CASSRATSLNTEAFF.